The 9 T cell receptor beta chains listed next were all sequenced from one sample in a study of tumor-infiltrating lymphocytes in primary liver carcinoma (TCRdb year 2017). The listed sequencing device is Illumina HiSeq 2500. Using a constant-region primer and ProtoScript II reverse transcriptase, TCRbeta-specific cDNA was reverse-transcribed from about 0.45 ug total RNA. The TCRbeta libraries were prepared through three rounds of nested multiplex PCR following a slightly modified ARM-PCR procedure. Multiplex TRBV1-TRBV30 forward primers and a Cbeta reverse primer were used in the first two PCR rounds, each of which was run for around 10 cycles. Using fastp trimming at Q25 and MiXCR clonotype assembly, TCRdb reanalyzed the public sequencing data and kept in-frame beta chains. Every distinct CDR3 protein forms one entry, paired with its most common genes and DNA. The sample yields 300,000 to 350,000 distinct CDR3 sequences; 58% were counted once. Of the sample, around 15% falls within the top ten clones.

RNA from unsorted whole blood was extracted with TRIzol reagent, and germline DNA was obtained with the DNeasy Blood & Tissue kit. Sequenced sample: peripheral blood. The receptor source for this set is a young woman with primary liver carcinoma and hepatitis B virus infection.

Note on this clonotype: One end of the junction varies from germline; a read error may be responsible. The chain joins TRBV11-2 to TRBJ2-1; TRBD2 matches 12 bases. CDR3 size: 17 residues. Looked up from germline, CDR1 is SGHAT and CDR2 is FQNNGV. In DNA, the CDR3 is TGTGCCGGCACCACCTTTCGGGATACTAGCGGGAGGAATGAGCGGTTCTTC. The encoded protein is CAGTTFRDTSGRNERFF.

This clonotype was counted many times. The J gene is TRBJ2-7, the V gene TRBV4-2; D is possibly TRBD2 (5 bases). V dropped 0 bases and J dropped 8 bases, with 29 bases sitting between them. The CDR3 covers 19 residues. The V gene's germline CDR1 is LGHNA and CDR2 YNFKEQ. The CDR3: CASSQDDESGLFHPRQQYF. The CDR3 nucleotides read TGTGCCAGCAGCCAAGATGACGAATCCGGACTTTTCCATCCTAGGCAGCAGTACTTC.

This chain uses TRBV30 with TRBJ1-1, with D perhaps TRBD1 (5 bases). Trimming left V 5 bases short and J 2 bases short, with 15 bases between. This CDR3 has 14 residues. Germline V gives CDR1 GTSNPN, CDR2 SVGIG (reference sequence). The CDR3 region has the DNA TGTGCCTGGTGCCGGGGGTTTGGAAACACTGAAGCTTTCTTT. Translating it yields CAWCRGFGNTEAFF.

Comments on this clonotype: This may be a read error, as it is one base from a much larger clone. The genes are TRBV6-2 or TRBV6-3 and TRBJ1-4; D not certain. In germline, CDR1 is MNHEY, CDR2 SVGEGT. This CDR3 region has 11 residues. This chain's CDR3 is CANSYSNRLFF. In DNA, the CDR3 is TGTGCCAACAGTTACTCGAACCGACTGTTTTTT.

The rearrangement joins TRBV11-3 to TRBJ2-1; the D call may be TRBD1 or TRBD2 (6 bases each). The CDR3 length is 16 residues. Germline assignment: CDR1 SGHNT and CDR2 YENEEA. The V and J ends lost 10 bases and 6 bases respectively, with 25 bases between them. The DNA of the CDR3 is TGTGCCATCGGCCCCAGGCGGGACGGGGGCGGCAATGAGCAGTTCTTC. Its translation: CAIGPRRDGGGNEQFF.

About this clonotype: A read error may produce the germline difference seen at one junction end. This CDR3 reads CASRLGWGLAGGALRGEQFF. The DNA for the CDR3 is TGCGCCAGCAGGTTGGGTTGGGGACTAGCGGGAGGAGCTCTCCGGGGAGAGCAGTTCTTC. The chain carries TRBV5-1 and TRBJ2-1; TRBD2 matches 15 bases. The V gene's germline CDR1 is SGHRS and CDR2 YFSETQ. This CDR3 has 20 amino acids. Based on the CDR3 plus reference TRBV5-1 and TRBJ2-1, the full variable domain is KAGVTQTPRYLIKTRGQQVTLSCSPISGHRSVSWYQQTPGQGLQFLFEYFSETQRNKGNFPGRFSGRQFSNSRSEMNVSTLELGDSALYLCASRLGWGLAGGALRGEQFFGPGTRLTVL.

The V and J genes are TRBV5-6 and TRBJ2-2; tentative D call: TRBD1 (5 bases). Germline CDR1 reads SGHDT; CDR2 reads YYEEEE. The V and J ends lost 3 bases and 4 bases respectively, with 13 bases between them. The CDR3 has 15 amino acids. The CDR3 loop is CASSSALRVTGELFF. The CDR3, as DNA: TGTGCCAGCAGCTCGGCACTCAGGGTCACCGGGGAGCTGTTTTTT.

As regards this clonotype: Being one base from a much bigger clone, this may be a read error. V usage is TRBV29-1 and J usage is TRBJ2-7, with D unresolved. CDR1 and CDR2 (germline): SQVTM, ANQGSEA. This CDR3 is built from 15 residues. V was pared by 6 bases and J by 0 bases, with 18 bases between. CDR3 DNA: TGCAGCGTAGACGTTACCGGAGACGCCTCCTACGAGCAGTACTTC. This gives the protein CSVDVTGDASYEQYF.

The rearrangement links TRBV12-3 or TRBV12-4 to TRBJ2-1; D possibly corresponds to TRBD1 (5 bases). V gave up 7 bases and J gave up 8 bases, with 15 bases separating them. The CDR3 length is 13 residues. The CDR3 spells CASTFGHGDEQFF. In DNA, the CDR3 is TGTGCCAGCACCTTCGGACATGGCGATGAGCAGTTCTTC.